The 12 T cell receptor beta chains given below trace back to one sample, sequenced in a study of neurological immune-mediated disorders. Time point defined: longitudinal time-point 3. TCRdb used MiXCR to reprocess the 5' RACE reads, holding one entry per CDR3 protein. The sample carries approximately 58,000 distinct CDR3 sequences, 7% to 10% recorded once. The sample comprised PBMCs. The source is a woman in her thirties or forties in good health.

In this sample, this clonotype is medium-sized. This rearrangement joins TRBV7-2 to TRBJ1-2; a possible D gene is TRBD1 (6 bases). Germline values: CDR1 SGHTA, CDR2 FQGNSA. V lost 6 bases and J 3 bases, leaving 17 bases between the germline ends. This CDR3 comprises 15 residues. The CDR3 DNA sequence: TGTGCCAGCAGTAAGCGAGCAGGGGAGGACTATGGCTACACCTTC. Translated, it gives CASSKRAGEDYGYTF.

This clonotype has at least ten counts. This chain connects TRBV6-2 or TRBV6-3 to TRBJ1-2; a possible D gene is TRBD1 (6 bases). CDR3 length equals 14 residues. Deletions cut 6 bases from V and 10 bases from J, with 21 bases between. Germline CDR1 is MNHEY and CDR2 is SVGEGT. The CDR3 loop reads CASRMDRVSSVYTF. The DNA for the CDR3 is TGTGCCAGCAGAATGGACAGAGTCTCGTCGGTCTACACCTTC.

There are many counts of this clonotype. Possible read error: a much larger clone is one base away. The chain links TRBV10-3 to TRBJ2-3; 8 positions agree with TRBD1. The CDR3 loop spans 18 amino acids. The germline gives CDR1 ENHRY, CDR2 SYGVKD. Unmatched junction bases numbered 12, after V lost 0 bases and J lost 4 bases. The CDR3 DNA reads TGTGCCATCAGTGAGTCCATAACGACAGGGGACGACGCAGATACGCAGTATTTT. It yields the protein CAISESITTGDDADTQYF.

At least ten counts were recorded for this clonotype. This rearrangement joins TRBV7-2 to TRBJ2-3, with 8 bases identical to TRBD2. Germline CDR1 reads SGHTA; CDR2 reads FQGNSA. J lost 5 bases, V lost 1 base, and 11 bases had no gene match. The CDR3 totals 17 residues. The CDR3 is CASSLVSSGGAGDTQYF. CDR3 bases: TGTGCCAGCAGCTTAGTTTCTTCCGGGGGGGCCGGAGATACGCAGTATTTT. Full variable domain (rest looked up from reference TRBV7-2 and TRBJ2-3): GAGVSQSPSNKVTEKGKDVELRCDPISGHTALYWYRQSLGQGLEFLIYFQGNSAPDKSGLPSDRFSAERTGGSVSTLTIQRTQQEDSAVYLCASSLVSSGGAGDTQYFGPGTRLTVL.

This clonotype was counted at least ten times. V usage is TRBV3-1 and J usage is TRBJ2-7; D possibly corresponds to TRBD1 (6 bases). The CDR3 runs 17 residues. The V gene lost 1 base and the J gene lost 0 bases, with 16 bases spanning the gap. Germline CDR1 is LGHDT and CDR2 is YNNKEL (reference sequence). The CDR3 spells CASSQVVAGARSYEQYF. CDR3 sequence (DNA): TGTGCCAGCAGCCAAGTGGTCGCAGGGGCCCGCTCCTACGAGCAGTACTTC.

The chain couples TRBV29-1 to TRBJ1-2, with D perhaps matching TRBD1 (6 bases). The V end was cut by 5 bases, the J end by 6 bases, with 13 bases between. In germline, CDR1 is SQVTM, CDR2 ANQGSEA. The CDR3 contains 12 residues. CDR3 loop: CSVLHRADGYTF. DNA of the CDR3: TGCAGCGTTCTCCACAGGGCGGATGGCTACACCTTC.

This clonotype has at least ten counts. V and J are TRBV7-8 and TRBJ2-7; TRBD2 is a possible D gene (5 bases). Germline V gives CDR1 SGHVS, CDR2 FQNEAQ. The CDR3 spans 15 residues. V lost 4 bases to trimming and J lost 1 base, with 14 bases between them. This CDR3 reads CASSSNSRGSYEQYF. The CDR3, as DNA: TGTGCCAGCAGCTCGAACAGTCGGGGTTCCTACGAGCAGTACTTC.

This clonotype was recorded many times. CDR3 nucleotide sequence: TGTGCCAGCAGCTCGACTAGCGGGAGATTCAACGAGCAGTACTTC. Protein: CASSSTSGRFNEQYF. The chain carries TRBV7-2 and TRBJ2-7; TRBD2 matches at 12 bases. The CDR3 has 15 residues. The trim removed 4 bases at V and 5 bases at J, leaving 6 bases unmatched. Germline CDR1 SGHTA, CDR2 FQGNSA.

This clonotype has a count of ten or more. The gene calls are TRBV5-1 and TRBJ2-7; 12 nucleotides agree with TRBD1. The J segment lost 4 bases and the V segment lost 4 bases, leaving 6 bases of the junction unmatched. Germline V CDR1 and CDR2: SGHRS, YFSETQ. The CDR3 extends over 15 amino acids. The CDR3 loop reads CASSAGTGGLYEQYF. The CDR3 DNA reads TGCGCCAGCAGCGCAGGGACAGGGGGCCTATACGAGCAGTACTTC.

This clonotype has at least ten counts. This sequence joins TRBV20-1 and TRBJ2-4; D is ambiguous. The CDR3 has 12 residues. Germline V gene sequence: CDR1 DFQATT, CDR2 SNEGSKA (reference sequence). CDR3 in DNA: TGCTCCACGGCCGGTGGTCAAAACATTCAGTACTTC. It yields the protein CSTAGGQNIQYF.

For this clonotype: The germline gene is not matched at one end of the junction; a read error may be the cause. The chain is built from TRBV27 and TRBJ1-6, with D perhaps TRBD1 (5 bases). The CDR3 is made up of 18 amino acids. Germline V gene lookup returns CDR1 MNHEY and CDR2 SMNVEV (reference sequence). For the CDR3, the DNA is TGTGCCAGTAGTTCAAAGGTCCCGGACACCCCGACTAATTCACCCCTCCACTTT. As protein: CASSSKVPDTPTNSPLHF.

The table lists this clonotype with many counts. The V gene is TRBV12-3 or TRBV12-4, the J gene TRBJ2-2; D unclear. The ends were cut back, 3 bases at V and 7 bases at J, with 9 bases in the middle. This CDR3 has 13 residues. The CDR3 spells CASSFPGGGELFF. DNA of the CDR3: TGTGCCAGCAGTTTTCCTGGTGGCGGGGAGCTGTTTTTT.